This passage covers 27 T cell receptor beta chains from one sample sequenced in a study of memory CD4+ T cells and cytomegalovirus serostatus. Generated by immunoSEQ multiplex PCR, the TCRdb table keeps only in-frame clones and is missing some. The table has approximately 50,000 clones, 70% to 75% seen once. The sort gate was single viable CD3+CD4+CD8-CD45RO+ cells for memory CD4+ T cells. Sequencing was carried out using memory CD4+ T cells from blood. All receptors derive from an adult in good health and CMV-seropositive.

The DNA of the CDR3 is TGTGCCAGCAGCTTAGATATCCGGGTGACATGGGATGGCTACACCTTC. As protein: CASSLDIRVTWDGYTF. The chain joins TRBV7-6 to TRBJ1-2; D is unresolved. CDR1 is SGHVS, CDR2 FNYEAQ, per germline. The CDR3 runs 16 residues. V lost 1 base and J lost 6, with 18 bases in between.

There are a few counts of this clone. This chain connects TRBV4-1 to TRBJ2-7; the match to TRBD2 covers 8 bases. Germline CDR1 MGHRA, CDR2 YSYEKL. V lost 1 base and J lost 2; bases outside the gene matches: 7. This CDR3 has 16 amino acids. This chain's CDR3 is CASSQVGSGGTYEQYF. DNA of the CDR3: TGCGCCAGCAGCCAAGTCGGCAGCGGGGGAACCTACGAGCAGTACTTC.

This clone came up a few times. The chain employs TRBV6-6 and TRBJ2-1; D gene ambiguous. The V end lost 2 bases, the J end lost 9 bases, and 14 bases lay between the germline ends. This CDR3 contains 14 residues. Per the germline V gene, CDR1 is MNHNY and CDR2 is SVGAGI (reference sequence). CDR3 amino acids: CASSYGLVLGEQFF. CDR3 nucleotide sequence: TGTGCCAGCAGTTACGGGTTAGTTTTAGGTGAGCAGTTCTTC.

V gene TRBV29-1 combines with J gene TRBJ2-5, with D perhaps assigned TRBD1 or TRBD2 (5 bases each). V was shortened by 6 bases and J by 2 bases, with 10 bases between the two germline ends. The CDR3 has 12 residues. CDR1 SQVTM and CDR2 ANQGSEA come from the germline V gene. The DNA for the CDR3 is TGCAGCGTCCGGGACGGGCAAGAGACCCAGTACTTC. Protein: CSVRDGQETQYF.

The chain employs TRBV2 and TRBJ2-2; 7 bases fit TRBD2. CDR3 length equals 13 residues. CDR1 and CDR2 from the germline V gene are SNHLY and FYNNEI. Germline trimming cut 11 bases from V and 8 bases from J; bases unmatched to any gene: 11. The CDR3 region is CAGGTTMRGELFF. The DNA for the CDR3 is TGTGCCGGCGGGACTACTATGAGAGGGGAGCTGTTTTTT.

In its sample, this clone was seen a few times. As DNA, the CDR3 is TGTGCCAGCAGCTTAGGGACAGAGTGGGTTGCGGAGCAGTACTTC. It encodes CASSLGTEWVAEQYF. The gene calls are TRBV7-9 and TRBJ2-7; a weak D match, TRBD1 (6 bases). V was pared by 1 base and J by 7 bases, with 17 bases between. Per the germline V gene, CDR1 is SEHNR and CDR2 is FQNEAQ (reference sequence). The CDR3 has 15 residues.

V usage is TRBV9 and J usage is TRBJ1-2; TRBD1 might be the D (5 bases). The CDR3 totals 13 residues. The germline gives CDR1 SGDLS, CDR2 YYNGEE. V lost 5 bases to trimming and J lost 8 bases, with 16 bases between them. CDR3 in amino acids: CASSVEWGSGYTF. The CDR3, as DNA: TGTGCCAGCAGTGTGGAATGGGGCAGCGGCTACACCTTC.

The chain employs TRBV30 and TRBJ1-6; D remains ambiguous. V gave up 4 bases and J gave up 1 base, with 5 bases separating them. The CDR3 contains 13 residues. Germline CDR1 reads GTSNPN; CDR2 reads SVGIG (reference sequence). The CDR3 DNA reads as TGTGCCTGGACAGGATCCTATAATTCACCCCTCCACTTT. This codes for CAWTGSYNSPLHF.

The chain is built from TRBV28 and TRBJ1-1, with D unresolved. Germline assignment: CDR1 MDHEN and CDR2 SYDVKM. This CDR3 spans 11 amino acids. V lost 7 bases and J lost 11, with 14 bases in between. CDR3 loop: CASTAGRTAFF. The CDR3 coding sequence is TGTGCCAGCACAGCCGGGAGGACTGCTTTCTTT.

The rearrangement joins TRBV28 to TRBJ1-2; tentative D call: TRBD1 (5 bases). The CDR3 spans 13 residues. Looked up from germline, CDR1 is MDHEN and CDR2 is SYDVKM. Trimming stripped 6 bases from V and 4 bases from J, with 12 bases between. CDR3 amino acids: CASRIGGGYGYTF. The CDR3 DNA reads TGTGCCAGCAGAATCGGGGGGGGCTATGGCTACACCTTC.

The chain recombines TRBV30 with TRBJ1-4; the D gene is possibly TRBD1 (6 bases). The CDR3 covers 14 residues. With 0 bases removed from V and 12 bases from J, the gap between germline ends came to 17 bases. Germline loops: CDR1 GTSNPN, CDR2 SVGIG (reference sequence). The chain's CDR3 is CAWSVDLGGRQLFF. CDR3 nucleotides: TGTGCCTGGAGTGTAGACCTGGGGGGCCGGCAACTGTTTTTT.

The rearrangement joins TRBV6-5 to TRBJ2-7; 8 bases match TRBD2. CDR3 size: 13 residues. Germline loops: CDR1 MNHEY, CDR2 SVGAGI. V gave up 0 bases and J gave up 6 bases; unmatched junction bases: 1. This chain's CDR3 is CASSYSGRGEQYF. The CDR3, as DNA: TGTGCCAGCAGTTACTCCGGGAGGGGCGAGCAGTACTTC.

A few counts support this clone. V gene TRBV5-1 combines with J gene TRBJ2-3; 10 nucleotides align to TRBD2. V trimming: 4 bases; J trimming: 4 bases; junction bases outside the gene matches: 9. This CDR3 comprises 16 residues. Germline V CDR1 and CDR2: SGHRS, YFSETQ. The CDR3 coding sequence is TGCGCCAGCAGCCCCCCCCTAGCGGGAGAGGCAGATACGCAGTATTTT. Protein sequence: CASSPPLAGEADTQYF.

The chain joins TRBV19 to TRBJ2-2, with D maybe TRBD2 (7 bases). V was pared by 3 bases and J by 4 bases, with 12 bases between. The CDR3 totals 15 residues. CDR1 and CDR2 (germline): LNHDA, SQIVND (reference sequence). The CDR3 bases are TGTGCCAGTAGTATGGGAGGGGGTGGCACCGGGGAGCTGTTTTTT. Protein sequence: CASSMGGGGTGELFF.

This clone was seen just once. V and J are TRBV1 and TRBJ2-2; TRBD1, the D gene given by the table, was not confirmed from the DNA. TRBV1 is an annotated pseudogene. The CDR3 is 17 amino acids. The CDR3 DNA reads as TGCACCAGCAACAAACAGGGGGCAGATCAGAACACCGGGGAGCTGTTTTTT. Encoded protein: CTSNKQGADQNTGELFF.

The chain links TRBV11-3 to TRBJ2-6; 9 positions match TRBD1. The CDR3 spans 18 residues. The ends lost 2 bases at V and 0 bases at J; junction bases unmatched: 5. Per the germline V gene, CDR1 is SGHNT and CDR2 is YENEEA. The CDR3 nucleotides read TGTGCCAGCAGCTTATCCGGGACAGGGTACTCTGGGGCCAACGTCCTGACTTTC. This sequence encodes CASSLSGTGYSGANVLTF.

As to this clone: In the same sample, other DNA sequences code for this CDR3. The chain has TRBV18 and TRBJ1-4; D is uncertain. Germline V gives CDR1 KGHSH, CDR2 LQKENI. CDR3 size: 13 residues. Trimming removed 2 bases at V and 5 bases at J, with 6 bases between. The CDR3, as DNA: TGTGCCAGCTCACCAGGGTTCAATGAAAAACTGTTTTTT. This encodes CASSPGFNEKLFF.

The table lists this clone with a few counts. The chain links TRBV7-3 to TRBJ1-1, with TRBD1 as a possible D gene (5 bases). The CDR3 loop spans 13 amino acids. CDR1 and CDR2 (germline): SGHTA, FQGTGA. The V end was cut by 5 bases, the J end by 2 bases, with 9 bases between. CDR3 in DNA: TGTGCCAGCAGCGGGGACCTAAACACTGAAGCTTTCTTT. This gives the protein CASSGDLNTEAFF.

This clone was observed once. The chain is built from TRBV7-7 and TRBJ2-1, with D perhaps TRBD1 (6 bases). The germline V gene encodes CDR1 SSHAT and CDR2 FNYEAQ (reference sequence). The length of the CDR3 is 15 residues. V was pared by 2 bases and J by 0 bases, with 8 bases between. Here the CDR3 reads CASSLTGSSYNEQFF. In DNA form, the CDR3 reads TGTGCCAGCAGCTTAACAGGGAGCTCCTACAATGAGCAGTTCTTC. Full variable domain (outside the CDR3, taken from reference TRBV7-7 and TRBJ2-1): GAGVSQSPRYKVTKRGQDVTLRCDPISSHATLYWYQQALGQGPEFLTYFNYEAQPDKSGLPSDRFSAERPEGSISTLTIQRTEQRDSAMYRCASSLTGSSYNEQFFGPGTRLTVL.

In this sample, this clone is medium-sized. This chain uses TRBV29-1 with TRBJ1-2; TRBD1 is a possible D gene (6 bases). Germline V CDR1 and CDR2: SQVTM, ANQGSEA. CDR3 length equals 15 residues. V lost 7 bases and J lost 7, with 25 bases in between. CDR3 sequence reads: CSAPREGDRWSGYTF. The CDR3 region has the DNA TGCAGCGCACCCCGGGAGGGAGACAGGTGGAGTGGCTACACCTTC.

This clone was observed a few times. This rearrangement joins TRBV30 to TRBJ1-1; tentatively, D is TRBD1 (6 bases). V shed 4 bases and J shed 5 bases, with 17 bases lying between them. The CDR3 runs 14 residues. Germline CDR1 GTSNPN, CDR2 SVGIG (reference sequence). This CDR3 is CAWTQIQGRTEAFF. CDR3 bases: TGTGCCTGGACACAAATACAGGGAAGAACTGAAGCTTTCTTT.

The chain links TRBV21-1 to TRBJ1-2. TRBV21-1 is assigned pseudogene status. The CDR3 loop spans 13 amino acids. The CDR3: CASSKVGRYGYTF. In nucleotides, the CDR3 is TGTGCCAGCAGCAAAGTAGGACGGTATGGCTACACCTTC.

The chain links TRBV7-2 to TRBJ2-7, with D unclear. Germline V gives CDR1 SGHTA, CDR2 FQGNSA. The CDR3 is made up of 11 amino acids. V was pared by 5 bases and J by 3 bases, with 5 bases between. CDR3: CASSSLYEQYF. Written as DNA, the CDR3 is TGTGCCAGCAGCAGCCTCTACGAGCAGTACTTC.

V is TRBV2 and J is TRBJ2-1, with D unclear. Germline V gives CDR1 SNHLY, CDR2 FYNNEI. V was shortened by 7 bases and J by 8 bases, with 9 bases between the two germline ends. The CDR3 is made up of 11 amino acids. CDR3 amino acids: CASTLFHEQFF. The CDR3 DNA sequence: TGTGCCAGCACGCTTTTTCATGAGCAGTTCTTC. Based on the CDR3 plus reference TRBV2 and TRBJ2-1, the full variable domain is EPEVTQTPSHQVTQMGQEVILRCVPISNHLYFYWYRQILGQKVEFLVSFYNNEISEKSEIFDDQFSVERPDGSNFTLKIRSTKLEDSAMYFCASTLFHEQFFGPGTRLTVL.

The chain is built from TRBV7-2 and TRBJ1-3; unclear D gene. The CDR3 is 11 amino acids. Germline assignment: CDR1 SGHTA and CDR2 FQGNSA. The V end lost 4 bases, the J end lost 9 bases, and 7 bases lay between the germline ends. CDR3 DNA sequence: TGTGCCAGCAGCTCCTCCGCCACCATATATTTT. Its protein is CASSSSATIYF. Based on the CDR3 plus reference TRBV7-2 and TRBJ1-3, the full variable domain is GAGVSQSPSNKVTEKGKDVELRCDPISGHTALYWYRQSLGQGLEFLIYFQGNSAPDKSGLPSDRFSAERTGGSVSTLTIQRTQQEDSAVYLCASSSSATIYFGEGSWLTVV.

This chain links TRBV19 with TRBJ2-7; TRBD1 matches at 8 bases. V lost 4 bases and J lost 4; bases outside the gene matches: 6. The germline gives CDR1 LNHDA, CDR2 SQIVND (reference sequence). This CDR3 is built from 14 residues. Here the CDR3 DNA reads TGTGCCAGTAGTACCGGGACAGGCCGATACGAGCAGTACTTC. It translates to CASSTGTGRYEQYF.

In this sample, this clone turned up a few times. The chain uses TRBV2 and TRBJ1-2, with TRBD1 as a possible D gene (5 bases). CDR1 is SNHLY, CDR2 FYNNEI, per germline. The CDR3 covers 16 residues. Trimming removed 4 bases at V and 8 bases at J, with 23 bases between. The chain's CDR3 is CASSALRGPRVGGYTF. CDR3 nucleotides: TGTGCCAGCAGTGCGTTGCGGGGCCCCAGGGTAGGAGGCTACACCTTC.